The 9 T cell receptor beta chains below come from one sample, sequenced in a study of glioma-infiltrating T cells after dendritic cell vaccination. The repertoire was sequenced with immunoSEQ multiplex PCR; TCRdb's copy has only in-frame clones and lacks some. The sample includes 30,000 to 40,000 clones, approximately 84% of them seen just once. Sample: blood, taken before dendritic cell vaccination. The receptors were sampled from a human donor with glioblastoma.

Regarding this clone: The same CDR3 arises from other DNA sequences in this sample as well. CDR3 sequence: CASSGLAGGTDTQYF. DNA for the CDR3: TGTGCCAGCAGTGGACTAGCGGGCGGCACAGATACGCAGTATTTT. This rearrangement joins TRBV2 to TRBJ2-3, with 10 bases lining up with TRBD2. Trimming removed 4 bases from V and 1 base from J; junction bases left unmatched: 2. This CDR3 has 15 residues. The germline V gene has CDR1 SNHLY and CDR2 FYNNEI.

This chain connects TRBV10-1 to TRBJ1-4; tentatively, D is TRBD1 (5 bases). Germline V gene lookup returns CDR1 WNHNN and CDR2 SYGVQD (reference sequence). The CDR3 spans 17 residues. V lost 6 bases and J 7 bases, leaving 24 bases between the germline ends. The CDR3: CASSATIGAQMVEKLFF. Written as DNA, the CDR3 is TGCGCCAGCAGCGCCACGATTGGGGCGCAGATGGTTGAAAAACTGTTTTTT.

The rearrangement links TRBV5-1 to TRBJ1-1; D uncertain. From germline, CDR1 is SGHRS and CDR2 YFSETQ. There are 14 residues in the CDR3. V dropped 0 bases and J dropped 1 base, with 7 bases sitting between them. CDR3 in DNA: TGCGCCAGCAGCTTGGATCCCCAGAACACTGAAGCTTTCTTT. Protein product: CASSLDPQNTEAFF.

This clone has only one observation. The chain links TRBV6-6 to TRBJ1-1; possibly TRBD1 for D (5 bases). Between the trimmed V and J ends, which lost 6 bases and 0 bases, there was a span of 17 bases. The CDR3 is 16 amino acids. Germline loops: CDR1 MNHNY, CDR2 SVGAGI (reference sequence). This CDR3 is CASSRGTDLMNTEAFF. The CDR3, as DNA: TGTGCCAGCAGCCGCGGGACGGACCTTATGAACACTGAAGCTTTCTTT.

CDR3 nucleotides: TGTGCCAGCTCACCACGTAACAGGGGTCTATACAATGAGCAGTTCTTC. Translating gives CASSPRNRGLYNEQFF. The chain employs TRBV18 and TRBJ2-1; 7 bases match TRBD1. The V gene's germline CDR1 is KGHSH and CDR2 LQKENI. CDR3 length: 16 amino acids. V gave up 1 base and J gave up 4 bases; unmatched junction bases: 7.

The chain combines TRBV6-1 with TRBJ1-5; the D is unclear. The CDR3 is 15 residues long. Between the trimmed V and J ends, which lost 6 bases and 0 bases, there was a span of 12 bases. Germline-derived CDR1 and CDR2 are MNHNS and SASEGT. CDR3 bases: TGTGCCAGCAGAACTTCCGCCGATAGCAATCAGCCCCAGCATTTT. Translation gives CASRTSADSNQPQHF.

The chain recombines TRBV4-3 with TRBJ1-4, with D tentatively TRBD1 (6 bases). Germline V gene sequence: CDR1 LGHNA, CDR2 YSLEER. CDR3 length equals 15 residues. V lost 1 base and J 7 bases, leaving 13 bases between the germline ends. CDR3 bases: TGCGCCAGCAGCCAAGTTTCACAGGGTGGTGAAAAACTGTTTTTT. Residues: CASSQVSQGGEKLFF.

The V call is TRBV15, the J call TRBJ2-7; D uncertain. V lost 4 bases and J 0 bases, leaving 16 bases between the germline ends. Germline CDR1 LNHNV, CDR2 YYDKDF (reference sequence). CDR3 length equals 16 residues. Here the CDR3 reads CATSTILVKSSYEQYF. The CDR3 nucleotides read TGTGCCACCAGCACCATTCTAGTTAAATCCTCCTACGAGCAGTACTTC. Filled out from reference TRBV15 and TRBJ2-7, the complete variable domain reads DAMVIQNPRYQVTQFGKPVTLSCSQTLNHNVMYWYQQKSSQAPKLLFHYYDKDFNNEADTPDNFQSRRPNTSFCFLDIRSPGLGDTAMYLCATSTILVKSSYEQYFGPGTRLTVT.

J is TRBJ1-1 and V is TRBV9; TRBD1 matches at 7 bases. V was clipped by 6 bases and J by 1 base; unmatched bases: 6. CDR3 length: 14 amino acids. Germline CDR1 and CDR2: SGDLS and YYNGEE. CDR3 region: CASNAGQSNTEAFF. The DNA for the CDR3 is TGTGCCAGCAACGCGGGACAGTCGAACACTGAAGCTTTCTTT.